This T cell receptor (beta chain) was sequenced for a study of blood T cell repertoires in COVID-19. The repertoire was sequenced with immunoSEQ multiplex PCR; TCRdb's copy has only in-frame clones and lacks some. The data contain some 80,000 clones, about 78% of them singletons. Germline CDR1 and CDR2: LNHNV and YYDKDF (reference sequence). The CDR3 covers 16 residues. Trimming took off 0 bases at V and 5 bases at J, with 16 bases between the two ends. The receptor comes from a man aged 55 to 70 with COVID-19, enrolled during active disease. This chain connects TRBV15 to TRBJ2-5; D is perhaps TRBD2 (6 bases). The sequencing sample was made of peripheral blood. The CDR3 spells CATSRDLGVRGETQYF. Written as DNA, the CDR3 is TGTGCCACCAGCAGAGATCTTGGGGTACGGGGGGAGACCCAGTACTTC. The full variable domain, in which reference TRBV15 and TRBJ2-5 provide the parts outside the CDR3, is DAMVIQNPRYQVTQFGKPVTLSCSQTLNHNVMYWYQQKSSQAPKLLFHYYDKDFNNEADTPDNFQSRRPNTSFCFLDIRSPGLGDTAMYLCATSRDLGVRGETQYFGPGTRLLVL.